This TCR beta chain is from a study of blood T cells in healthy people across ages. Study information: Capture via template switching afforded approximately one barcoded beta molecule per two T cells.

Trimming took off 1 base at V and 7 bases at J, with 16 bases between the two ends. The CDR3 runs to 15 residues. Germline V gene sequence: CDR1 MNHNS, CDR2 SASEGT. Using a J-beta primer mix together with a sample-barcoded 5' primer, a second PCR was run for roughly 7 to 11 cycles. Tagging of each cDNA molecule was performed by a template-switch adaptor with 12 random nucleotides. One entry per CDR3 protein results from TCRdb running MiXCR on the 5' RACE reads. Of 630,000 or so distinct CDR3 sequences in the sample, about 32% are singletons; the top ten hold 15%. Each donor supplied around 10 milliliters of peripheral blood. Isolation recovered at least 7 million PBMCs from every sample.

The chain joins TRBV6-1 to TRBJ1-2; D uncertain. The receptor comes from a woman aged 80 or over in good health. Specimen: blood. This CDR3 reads CASSEERVAQAGYTF. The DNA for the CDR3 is TGTGCCAGCAGTGAAGAACGGGTAGCGCAGGCTGGCTACACCTTC.